This T cell receptor beta chain was identified in a study of T-cell reconstitution after alpha-beta-depleted transplantation in children. Study-level points and caveats: By one year post-transplant, T-cell counts and diversity largely arose from T cells that were newly produced.

This clonotype was seen at least ten times. Its cognate antigen is unknown. Molecular barcoding with unique molecular identifiers was used for the TCRbeta library. TCRdb independently ran MiXCR on the PCR reads; one entry per CDR3 protein. The sample yields tens of thousands of distinct CDR3 sequences, about 9% seen once. Germline CDR1 is DFQATT and CDR2 is SNEGSKA (reference sequence). The CDR3 sequence is 14 residues long. Trimming removed 7 bases from V and 0 bases from J, with 14 bases in between. The input for sequencing was PBMCs, mostly from graft donor cells, taken 60 days after TCRalphabeta/CD19-depleted stem cell transplant. The V call is TRBV20-1, the J call TRBJ2-3; D gene unclear. The TCR sequence derives from a male patient under 10 years old who had a stem cell transplant for chronic granulomatous disease, so the T cells may come from the graft donor. The CDR3 coding sequence is TGCAGTGGAGTTAGGCTGGGGAGCACAGATACGCAGTATTTT. Protein sequence: CSGVRLGSTDTQYF.